One and the same sample provided the 22 T cell receptor beta chains below, sequenced in a study of T cell responses to AZD1222 COVID-19 vaccine. Method: immunoSEQ multiplex PCR; TCRdb's copy keeps in-frame clones and lacks some. This table holds some 52,000 clones, 87% found once. The sample consisted of peripheral blood, taken 28 days after the second AZD1222 dose. The origin of the receptors is an adult who received the AZD1222 COVID-19 vaccine.

The chain is built from TRBV18 and TRBJ2-2; D perhaps matches TRBD1 (5 bases). CDR3 length equals 16 residues. CDR1 is KGHSH, CDR2 LQKENI, per germline. The V end was cut by 0 bases, the J end by 4 bases, with 12 bases between. The CDR3 nucleotides read TGTGCCAGCTCACCACCGTCCAGGGTGGGCACCGGGGAGCTGTTTTTT. This codes for CASSPPSRVGTGELFF.

As DNA, the CDR3 is TGTGCCAGCAGCTGGGAAACTAGTAGCCTCTCCTACGAGCAGTACTTC. It specifies CASSWETSSLSYEQYF. J is TRBJ2-7 and V is TRBV7-2, with D possibly being TRBD2 (5 bases). CDR1 is SGHTA, CDR2 FQGNSA, per germline. Between the trimmed V and J ends, which lost 4 bases and 0 bases, there was a span of 16 bases. The CDR3 loop spans 16 amino acids.

In this sample, this clone turned up a few times. The J gene is TRBJ2-7, the V gene TRBV28; D unclear. The CDR3 is 10 residues long. Germline V gives CDR1 MDHEN, CDR2 SYDVKM. The germline V and J ends were trimmed by 8 bases and 2 bases, with 4 bases remaining between them. The CDR3 region is CASGPYEQYF. CDR3 sequence (DNA): TGTGCCAGCGGCCCCTACGAGCAGTACTTC.

This chain links TRBV2 with TRBJ2-2; unclear D gene. Trimming took 6 bases from V and 3 from J, leaving 14 bases between them. The germline V gene encodes CDR1 SNHLY and CDR2 FYNNEI. This CDR3 comprises 15 residues. The CDR3 region is CASRFDNTDTGELFF. The CDR3 bases are TGTGCCAGCAGGTTCGACAACACGGACACCGGGGAGCTGTTTTTT.

The V and J genes are TRBV30 and TRBJ2-3, with TRBD2 matching over 9 bases. The CDR3 sequence is 15 residues long. The germline V gene encodes CDR1 GTSNPN and CDR2 SVGIG (reference sequence). V lost 3 bases to trimming and J lost 0 bases; unmatched junction nucleotides: 4. The CDR3 nucleotides are TGTGCCTGGAGCGGAACTAGCGGGAGCACAGATACGCAGTATTTT. This sequence encodes CAWSGTSGSTDTQYF.

This clone was observed once. J is TRBJ1-6 and V is TRBV5-1; TRBD1 aligns across 7 bases. V was clipped by 4 bases and J by 12 bases; unmatched bases: 10. CDR1 is SGHRS and CDR2 is YFSETQ in the germline V gene. This CDR3 is 14 amino acids long. CDR3 nucleotide sequence: TGCGCCAGCAGCCCCGGGACAGCTCAACGACCCCTCCACTTT. Protein: CASSPGTAQRPLHF.

This chain connects TRBV28 to TRBJ2-3, with D unresolved. The V gene lost 4 bases and the J gene lost 2 bases, with 13 bases spanning the gap. The CDR3 has 15 residues. The V gene's germline CDR1 is MDHEN and CDR2 SYDVKM. CDR3 loop: CASSSPVGSTDTQYF. In DNA form, the CDR3 reads TGTGCCAGCAGTTCCCCTGTAGGGTCCACAGATACGCAGTATTTT.

DNA for the CDR3: TGTGCCAGCAGCTTAAACCCAGACTACTACAATGAGCAGTTCTTC. It encodes CASSLNPDYYNEQFF. The chain links TRBV11-2 to TRBJ2-1; tentatively, D is TRBD2 (5 bases). V was clipped by 2 bases and J by 3 bases, with 11 bases between them. Germline CDR1 reads SGHAT; CDR2 reads FQNNGV. This CDR3 region has 15 residues.

V and J are TRBV6-1 and TRBJ2-3; 13 bases align to TRBD2. From germline, CDR1 is MNHNS and CDR2 SASEGT. The CDR3 spans 20 residues. V shed 3 bases and J 6 bases; nucleotides not matched to a gene: 18. The CDR3 region is CASSEKRTSGSWVGSDTQYF. The CDR3 bases are TGTGCCAGCAGTGAGAAGAGGACTAGCGGGAGCTGGGTGGGATCGGATACGCAGTATTTT.

This clone occurred once. The rearrangement links TRBV29-1 to TRBJ2-7; TRBD2 is a possible D gene (6 bases). Looked up from germline, CDR1 is SQVTM and CDR2 is ANQGSEA. Trimming cost V 5 bases and J 5 bases, with 13 bases left between them. The CDR3 is made up of 12 amino acids. The CDR3 here is CSVRQGGHEQYF. CDR3 coding DNA: TGCAGCGTTAGGCAGGGAGGCCACGAGCAGTACTTC.

The rearrangement uses TRBV6-4 and TRBJ2-5; the D is unclear. This CDR3 is 12 amino acids long. Germline values: CDR1 MRHNA, CDR2 SNTAGT. Deletions cut 0 bases from V and 9 bases from J, with 8 bases between. The DNA of the CDR3 is TGTGCCAGCAGTGACTCGTGGGCCCCCCAGTACTTC. It codes for CASSDSWAPQYF.

This sequence joins TRBV27 and TRBJ1-6; D ambiguous. The germline V gene has CDR1 MNHEY and CDR2 SMNVEV (reference sequence). V lost 3 bases and J 7 bases, leaving 7 bases between the germline ends. There are 13 residues in the CDR3. The CDR3 loop is CASSFSRNSPLHF. The CDR3 DNA follows: TGTGCCAGCAGTTTTTCGAGAAATTCACCCCTCCACTTT.

The chain employs TRBV24-1 and TRBJ2-5; TRBD1 agrees at 9 bases. CDR1 is KGHDR, CDR2 SFDVKD, per germline. The length of the CDR3 is 15 residues. V lost 5 bases to trimming and J lost 5 bases; unmatched junction nucleotides: 8. CDR3 DNA: TGTGCCACCAGTGGTCCCGGGACAGGGTTGGAGACCCAGTACTTC. Translating gives CATSGPGTGLETQYF.

The chain links TRBV10-2 to TRBJ2-7, with D perhaps matching TRBD1 or TRBD2 (6 bases each). The V end lost 0 bases, the J end lost 8 bases, and 17 bases lay between the germline ends. This CDR3 contains 15 residues. CDR1 WSHSY and CDR2 SAAADI come from the germline V gene. The chain's CDR3 is CASSESGSTGGQQYF. In nucleotides, the CDR3 is TGCGCCAGCAGTGAGTCCGGTTCGACTGGGGGGCAGCAGTACTTC.

The V call is TRBV19, the J call TRBJ1-1; D is ambiguous. This CDR3 region has 13 residues. CDR1 LNHDA and CDR2 SQIVND come from the germline V gene (reference sequence). Trimming took off 4 bases at V and 3 bases at J, with 9 bases between the two ends. The CDR3 loop reads CASSTGRDTEAFF. The CDR3 bases are TGTGCCAGTAGTACCGGACGGGACACTGAAGCTTTCTTT.

The rearrangement joins TRBV21-1 to TRBJ2-1; the DNA was not used to check the table's D call, TRBD2. TRBV21-1 is assigned pseudogene status. CDR3 length: 15 amino acids. The CDR3 loop is CASSVAVLGNNEQFF. In DNA, the CDR3 is TGTGCCAGCAGCGTAGCGGTTCTGGGAAACAATGAGCAGTTCTTC.

This CDR3 reads CASSTTQLTGANVLTF. The CDR3 DNA is TGTGCCAGCAGCACCACTCAACTGACTGGGGCCAACGTCCTGACTTTC. V gene TRBV5-8 combines with J gene TRBJ2-6; D is unclear. This CDR3 contains 16 residues. CDR1 is SGHTS and CDR2 is YDEGEE in the germline V gene. V lost 4 bases and J lost 2, with 13 bases in between.

This chain connects TRBV28 to TRBJ2-7, with 11 bases fitting TRBD2. Germline-derived CDR1 and CDR2 are MDHEN and SYDVKM. V trimming: 6 bases; J trimming: 1 base; junction bases outside the gene matches: 5. This CDR3 spans 15 amino acids. The DNA for the CDR3 is TGTGCCAGCAGCTTACTAGCGGGAGTGTCCTACGAGCAGTACTTC. Protein: CASSLLAGVSYEQYF.

This chain joins TRBV19 and TRBJ1-4, with 9 bases identical to TRBD1. Germline V CDR1 and CDR2: LNHDA, SQIVND (reference sequence). J gave up 7 bases and V 7 bases, and 7 bases lay outside the gene matches. The length of the CDR3 is 14 residues. The CDR3 is CASTIRTGAEKLFF. In DNA, the CDR3 is TGTGCCAGTACGATCCGGACAGGGGCTGAAAAACTGTTTTTT.

This chain links TRBV6-5 with TRBJ1-6; possibly TRBD1 for D (6 bases). This CDR3 has 14 amino acids. Between the trimmed V and J ends, which lost 6 bases and 8 bases, there was a span of 14 bases. Looked up from germline, CDR1 is MNHEY and CDR2 is SVGAGI. CDR3 in amino acids: CASSVGGVHSPLHF. The CDR3 bases are TGTGCCAGCAGCGTCGGGGGCGTACATTCACCCCTCCACTTT.

The gene calls are TRBV30 and TRBJ1-1; 8 nucleotides line up with TRBD1. The CDR3 has 14 residues. After removal of 5 bases from V and 10 bases from J, the junction contained 15 bases not matched to a gene. The germline V gene encodes CDR1 GTSNPN and CDR2 SVGIG (reference sequence). CDR3 sequence: CAWAFGQGASGAFF. DNA of the CDR3: TGTGCCTGGGCTTTCGGGCAGGGGGCTTCGGGAGCTTTCTTT.

The V and J genes are TRBV12-3 or TRBV12-4 and TRBJ2-7; D is unresolved. CDR3 length: 13 residues. The V and J ends lost 1 base and 4 bases respectively, with 8 bases between them. CDR3 residues: CASSLVPPYEQYF. CDR3 sequence (DNA): TGTGCCAGCAGTTTAGTACCACCTTACGAGCAGTACTTC.